This TCR beta chain was captured in a study of blood T cell repertoires in COVID-19. Looking at the study overall: The samples span acute and convalescent COVID-19 from the United States, Italy and Spain.

Under the authors' procedure: Estimation of nucleated cell counts relied on the amplification of reference gene primers. The assay was immunoSEQ multiplex PCR, and TCRdb's table has in-frame clones only and misses some. The V and J calls and clone size were taken over from that table, and D and trimming were inferred from the DNA. Of approximately 280,000 clones in the sample, around 89% are singletons; the top ten hold around 4.4%. Only one count was recorded for this clone. The CDR3 consists of 14 residues. The germline V gene encodes CDR1 MNHNY and CDR2 SVGAGI (reference sequence). Trimming shortened V by 7 bases and J by 6 bases, and 15 bases separated the two germline ends.

The sequence was collected from a man aged 40-50 years with acute or convalescent COVID-19. Sequenced material: peripheral blood. The chain employs TRBV6-6 and TRBJ1-4; tentatively, D is TRBD1 (5 bases). CDR3 sequence (DNA): TGTGCCAGCACCCAGGGAGGAATCGATGAAAAACTGTTTTTT. Translation: CASTQGGIDEKLFF.